Sequencing of this T cell receptor (beta chain) was carried out in a study of CD8+ T cells in alopecia areata. The study, taken as a whole, reports: Especially in alopecia totalis/universalis, lesional scalp showed greater clonality than normal scalp did.

The authors sorted pooled cutaneous lymph node cells using CD4, CD8alpha, NKG2D, NKG2ACE and other markers. Following extraction, RNA underwent reverse transcription to cDNA, which served as the sequencing template. The protocol was immunoSEQ multiplex PCR, while the TCRdb copy is restricted to in-frame clones and leaves out a portion. The record shows about 18,000 clones for this sample, with no singletons present. This clone has only a few counts. Its specificity is unknown. Genes here carry mouse names. The read finishes 4 residues shy of the CDR3 end, and the germline J gene is used to complete it. V shed 5 bases and J shed 3 bases, with 8 bases lying between them. CDR3 length: 12 amino acids. CDR1 is NNHDY and CDR2 is SYVADS in the germline V gene.

This rearrangement joins TRBV13-3 to TRBJ1-2; the D is unclear. The receptor was isolated from a C3H/HeJ mouse with alopecia areata. The strain's MHC type: H2-k. Sequences were obtained from CD8+ T cells sorted from a lymph node. The CDR3 loop is CASRKGYSDYTF. CDR3 DNA (partial): TGTGCCAGCAGAAAAGGGTACTCC.